This T cell receptor beta chain was found in a study of OX40 agonist ivuxolimab in advanced cancers. Study-level information: Patients with hepatocellular carcinoma, melanoma, renal cell or head and neck cancer made up the dose-escalation patients.

V gave up 3 bases and J gave up 9 bases, with 9 bases separating them. Germline values: CDR1 DFQATT, CDR2 SNEGSKA (reference sequence). CDR3 length: 11 amino acids. Overall study results and limits: At 0.1 to 3.0 mg/kg, CD4+ and CD8+ blood T cells expanded clonally by week 6.

TCRdb's copy holds only in-frame clones and misses some; the assay was immunoSEQ multiplex PCR. The sample contains about 83,000 clones, more than 80% of which appear only once. Points on this clone: Its antigen is undetermined.

This chain joins TRBV20-1 and TRBJ2-1, with D possibly being TRBD2 (5 bases). The sequence came from an adult with an advanced solid tumor such as melanoma, head and neck, liver or kidney cancer. Sequenced material: CD4+ or CD8+ T cells sorted from blood, taken in a trial of the OX40 agonist ivuxolimab. The CDR3 sequence: CSARRVGEQFF. The CDR3 DNA sequence: TGCAGTGCTAGGAGGGTGGGTGAGCAGTTCTTC.